This T cell receptor (beta chain) was sequenced in a study of blood T cell repertoires in COVID-19. As for the study in general: Sources were T cells, B-cell-depleted T cells, or PBMCs; the material itself was cDNA or gDNA.

Participants, about 18 to 90 years old, spanned about two dozen US areas. Sequencing used immunoSEQ multiplex PCR; TCRdb keeps in-frame clones, though not all of them. The sample yields approximately 350,000 clones, more than 80% seen once. The CDR3 covers 15 residues. Trimming removed 4 bases from V and 0 bases from J, with 9 bases in between. Per germline, CDR1 SGHAT and CDR2 FQNNGV. This TCR was sampled from a man between 18 and 35 years old who had recovered from COVID-19. The chain couples TRBV11-2 to TRBJ2-2, with TRBD2 as a possible D gene (6 bases). Sequenced material: PBMCs or T cells enriched from blood (not recorded which). CDR3 sequence (DNA): TGTGCCAGCAGCTGGACTACAACGAACACCGGGGAGCTGTTTTTT. The encoded protein is CASSWTTTNTGELFF.